The 19 T cell receptor beta chains below all came from one sample that was sequenced in a study of cytomegalovirus exposure and HLA in healthy donors. Sequencing was performed with immunoSEQ multiplex PCR; in TCRdb, only in-frame clones are kept and a portion is missing. The top ten clones hold 13% of a sample with about 200,000 clones, about 79% of them seen once. Sequenced input: PBMCs. The receptors derive from a woman between 25 and 40 years old in good health and CMV-seropositive.

J is TRBJ2-3 and V is TRBV6-1, with D unresolved. V was trimmed by 4 bases and J by 4 bases, leaving 21 bases between them. The CDR3 has 17 amino acids. Germline CDR1 MNHNS, CDR2 SASEGT. For the CDR3, the DNA is TGTGCCAGCAGTGCGCTACTCGTAAACTTACCTCCAGATACGCAGTATTTT. It encodes CASSALLVNLPPDTQYF.

The CDR3: CSGGTSSYNEQFF. The CDR3, as DNA: TGCAGCGGGGGGACTAGCTCCTACAATGAGCAGTTCTTC. V is TRBV29-1 and J is TRBJ2-1, with 8 bases lining up with TRBD2. This CDR3 is built from 13 residues. The J segment lost 0 bases and the V segment lost 7 bases, leaving 2 bases of the junction unmatched. Germline V gives CDR1 SQVTM, CDR2 ANQGSEA.

The chain couples TRBV5-1 to TRBJ2-3, with unresolved D. This CDR3 region has 15 residues. Deletions cut 4 bases from V and 0 bases from J, with 12 bases between. Germline-derived CDR1 and CDR2 are SGHRS and YFSETQ. CDR3 nucleotides: TGCGCCAGCAGCCCTGGTGGGCATAGCACAGATACGCAGTATTTT. The encoded protein is CASSPGGHSTDTQYF.

V and J are TRBV5-6 and TRBJ2-7, with D possibly matching TRBD2 (5 bases). There are 13 residues in the CDR3. Trimming took 5 bases from V and 4 from J, leaving 13 bases between them. Germline loops: CDR1 SGHDT, CDR2 YYEEEE. CDR3 protein: CASSFGREYEQYF. DNA for the CDR3: TGTGCCAGCAGTTTTGGACGGGAATACGAGCAGTACTTC.

The V gene is TRBV6-5, the J gene TRBJ1-1; 7 nucleotides line up with TRBD1. This CDR3 contains 13 residues. Trimming cost V 4 bases and J 4 bases; bases outside gene matches: 3. The germline V gene encodes CDR1 MNHEY and CDR2 SVGAGI. Here the CDR3 reads CASSSSGGTEAFF. The CDR3 DNA reads TGTGCCAGCAGTTCATCAGGGGGCACTGAAGCTTTCTTT.

The gene calls are TRBV7-9 and TRBJ1-3, with 8 positions matching TRBD1. V dropped 4 bases and J dropped 1; count of bases not matched to a gene: 3. Germline lookup yields CDR1 SEHNR and CDR2 FQNEAQ (reference sequence). This CDR3 is built from 15 residues. The CDR3 loop is CASSSQGASGNTIYF. The CDR3 region has the DNA TGTGCCAGCAGCTCCCAGGGGGCTTCTGGAAACACCATATATTTT.

The V gene is TRBV11-1, the J gene TRBJ2-5; the match to TRBD2 covers 9 bases. Unmatched junction bases numbered 14, after V lost 6 bases and J lost 3 bases. Looked up from germline, CDR1 is SGHAT and CDR2 is FQDESV (reference sequence). The CDR3 totals 17 residues. The CDR3 is CASSRGGLAVREETQYF. Written as DNA, the CDR3 is TGTGCCAGCAGTCGAGGGGGACTAGCCGTTAGGGAAGAGACCCAGTACTTC.

This clone was observed at least ten times. This chain connects TRBV19 to TRBJ2-2; D call uncertain. Germline CDR1 reads LNHDA; CDR2 reads SQIVND (reference sequence). Trimming pared 4 bases from V and 1 base from J, leaving 10 bases between. CDR3 length equals 15 residues. The CDR3 protein is CASSNVALNTGELFF. The DNA for the CDR3 is TGTGCCAGTAGTAATGTGGCCTTGAACACCGGGGAGCTGTTTTTT.

The V gene is TRBV5-1, the J gene TRBJ2-7, with D tentatively TRBD2 (7 bases). V was trimmed by 3 bases and J by 0 bases, leaving 13 bases between them. Looked up from germline, CDR1 is SGHRS and CDR2 is YFSETQ. CDR3 length: 15 residues. Here the CDR3 reads CASSSRGAGSYEQYF. The CDR3 DNA follows: TGCGCCAGCAGCTCTCGGGGGGCAGGCTCCTACGAGCAGTACTTC.

The chain's CDR3 is CASGGNVETQYF. The CDR3 DNA follows: TGCGCCAGCGGGGGGAACGTGGAGACCCAGTACTTC. The chain employs TRBV5-1 and TRBJ2-5, with D possibly being TRBD2 (6 bases). The length of the CDR3 is 12 residues. Germline CDR1 and CDR2: SGHRS and YFSETQ. V gave up 7 bases and J gave up 5 bases, with 12 bases separating them.

The chain uses TRBV7-9 and TRBJ2-7; D might be TRBD1 (6 bases). CDR1 and CDR2 from the germline V gene are SEHNR and FQNEAQ (reference sequence). Trimming pared 7 bases from V and 3 bases from J, leaving 10 bases between. The CDR3 contains 12 residues. CDR3 in DNA: TGTGCCAGCACCCGGGACAACTACGAGCAGTACTTC. Amino acids: CASTRDNYEQYF.

This clone was observed a handful of times. The chain couples TRBV7-9 to TRBJ2-1, with 7 positions matching TRBD2. With V trimmed by 3 bases and J by 4 bases, 9 bases remained unmatched. Germline lookup yields CDR1 SEHNR and CDR2 FQNEAQ (reference sequence). This CDR3 contains 16 residues. Written as DNA, the CDR3 is TGTGCCAGCAGCTTGGGTAGGCTAGCGGTTTACAATGAGCAGTTCTTC. This codes for CASSLGRLAVYNEQFF. Looking up the rest from reference TRBV7-9 and TRBJ2-1 gives the full variable domain: DTGVSQNPRHKITKRGQNVTFRCDPISEHNRLYWYRQTLGQGPEFLTYFQNEAQLEKSRLLSDRFSAERPKGSFSTLEIQRTEQGDSAMYLCASSLGRLAVYNEQFFGPGTRLTVL.

The chain carries TRBV25-1 and TRBJ2-3, with 8 nucleotides matching TRBD2. The CDR3 extends over 15 amino acids. V was clipped by 2 bases and J by 4 bases; unmatched bases: 5. Germline assignment: CDR1 MGHDK and CDR2 SYGVNS. CDR3 coding DNA: TGTGCCAGCAGTGAAGCGGGAGGTGGGGCAGATACGCAGTATTTT. It encodes CASSEAGGGADTQYF.

This clone was seen a few times. In DNA form, the CDR3 reads TGTGCCAGCAGCGCAAGCGGGAATGCGGGCAATGAGCAGTTCTTC. Translated: CASSASGNAGNEQFF. The rearrangement uses TRBV9 and TRBJ2-1; 7 positions agree with TRBD2. J was trimmed by 6 bases and V by 3 bases; bases with no gene match: 9. The CDR3 has 15 amino acids. Germline assignment: CDR1 SGDLS and CDR2 YYNGEE.

The CDR3, as DNA: TGTGCCAGCAGTTACCAATCCCCTCCGGAGCGGGGCTACACCTTC. Translation gives CASSYQSPPERGYTF. The chain uses TRBV6-5 and TRBJ1-2; D gene uncertain. V gave up 2 bases and J gave up 8 bases, with 18 bases separating them. Germline values: CDR1 MNHEY, CDR2 SVGAGI. This CDR3 is 15 amino acids long.

This sequence joins TRBV28 and TRBJ2-2; the match to TRBD2 covers 9 bases. CDR3 size: 15 residues. In germline, CDR1 is MDHEN, CDR2 SYDVKM. Trimming removed 6 bases from V and 3 bases from J; junction bases left unmatched: 5. CDR3 DNA sequence: TGTGCCAGCAGACTTAGCGGGAGTGACACCGGGGAGCTGTTTTTT. Translation gives CASRLSGSDTGELFF.

This clone has just a few counts. The chain carries TRBV5-6 and TRBJ1-1; 7 bases match TRBD1. The junction had 10 bases not matched to a gene; V was cut back by 4 bases and J by 4 bases. CDR3 length: 15 amino acids. Germline values: CDR1 SGHDT, CDR2 YYEEEE. CDR3 residues: CASSEGARIGTEAFF. The CDR3 nucleotides are TGTGCCAGCAGCGAGGGGGCGCGAATCGGCACTGAAGCTTTCTTT.

This clone was recorded once. This chain joins TRBV30 and TRBJ1-5; 10 bases are shared with TRBD1. Per germline, CDR1 GTSNPN and CDR2 SVGIG (reference sequence). The V gene end was trimmed by 8 bases and the J gene end by 0 bases; junction bases not matched to a gene: 16. The CDR3 runs to 18 residues. CDR3 DNA sequence: TGTGCCACCGATGAGGGCGGGACAGGGGCAAATAGCAATCAGCCCCAGCATTTT. Its protein product is CATDEGGTGANSNQPQHF.

The chain recombines TRBV7-9 with TRBJ1-4; D might be TRBD1 (6 bases). The CDR3 consists of 14 residues. The V gene lost 6 bases and the J gene lost 5 bases, with 13 bases spanning the gap. Germline-derived CDR1 and CDR2 are SEHNR and FQNEAQ (reference sequence). The CDR3 sequence: CASSQQGPNEKLFF. In DNA, the CDR3 is TGTGCCAGCAGTCAACAGGGTCCAAATGAAAAACTGTTTTTT.